One and the same sample provided the 6 T cell receptor beta chains below, sequenced in a study of glioma-infiltrating T cells after dendritic cell vaccination. Generated by immunoSEQ multiplex PCR, the TCRdb table keeps only in-frame clones and is missing some. The sample lists roughly 100,000 clones, approximately 80% occurring once. The source material was blood, sampled before dendritic cell vaccination. The receptors here all came from a human donor with glioblastoma.

The DNA of the CDR3 is TGTGCCACTCAACCCCGGGACAGCGTTTCTTCACCCCTCCACTTT. Translating it yields CATQPRDSVSSPLHF. V and J are TRBV4-2 and TRBJ1-6; 7 bases map to TRBD1. V shed 10 bases, J shed 9 bases, and the junction held 15 bases outside the gene matches. CDR3 size: 15 residues. CDR1 LGHNA and CDR2 YNFKEQ come from the germline V gene.

This CDR3 reads CASRRNGGTQYF. DNA for the CDR3: TGCGCCAGCAGGAGAAACGGCGGTACGCAGTATTTT. This rearrangement joins TRBV4-1 to TRBJ2-3; the D is unclear. The CDR3 consists of 12 residues. V lost 6 bases, J lost 8 bases, and 12 bases lay in between. Germline loops: CDR1 MGHRA, CDR2 YSYEKL.

The V and J genes are TRBV14 and TRBJ2-7; D is perhaps TRBD1 (6 bases). The germline V and J ends were trimmed by 8 bases and 3 bases, with 11 bases remaining between them. The germline V gene encodes CDR1 SGHDN and CDR2 FVKESK. CDR3 length: 12 residues. CDR3 nucleotide sequence: TGTGCCAGCGGGGGACAAGACTACGAGCAGTACTTC. Encoded protein: CASGGQDYEQYF.

This chain connects TRBV5-8 to TRBJ2-1, with unresolved D. The CDR3 is 12 residues long. Germline V lookup: CDR1 SGHTS, CDR2 YDEGEE. V lost 7 bases to trimming and J lost 9 bases, with 14 bases between them. CDR3 DNA: TGTGCCAGCTCGTCCCCGGTCCGTGAGCAGTTCTTC. Its protein is CASSSPVREQFF.

The rearrangement joins TRBV6-5 to TRBJ1-2, with D possibly matching TRBD1 (5 bases). Germline CDR1 and CDR2: MNHEY and SVGAGI. CDR3 length: 15 amino acids. V was cut by 7 bases and J by 8 bases, with 23 bases left in between. For the CDR3, the DNA is TGTGCCAGCACCCTACCAATTACGTTCGGGGGGGGCTACACCTTC. Its translation is CASTLPITFGGGYTF.

This clone was observed a single time. The rearrangement links TRBV27 to TRBJ1-6, with unresolved D. CDR1 is MNHEY and CDR2 is SMNVEV in the germline V gene (reference sequence). The CDR3 has 14 amino acids. Trimming removed 3 bases at V and 0 bases at J, with 3 bases between. Written as DNA, the CDR3 is TGTGCCAGCAGTTTCAGCTCCTATAATTCACCCCTCCACTTT. Protein product: CASSFSSYNSPLHF.